A selection of T cell receptor beta chains follows, all from one sample in a study of T cell responses to AZD1222 COVID-19 vaccine. The assay was immunoSEQ multiplex PCR, and TCRdb's table has in-frame clones only and misses some. Of some 150,000 clones in the sample, 90% to 95% were seen once. The source material was peripheral blood, sampled on day 0 of AZD1222 vaccination. The receptors here all came from an adult in good health. Each CDR3 is given with its conserved first and last residue. D genes are given only for firm matches. Some rows mark clone size as missing; the rest say once, few, many or name a class of expanded clone.

-	TRBJ2-4	-	TRBV27	16	CASTKIGESGKNIQYF
-	TRBJ1-2	-	TRBV5-1	13	CASRTGLNYGYTF
-	TRBJ2-7	-	TRBV5-4	12	CASSPPYGEQYF
-	TRBJ2-2	TRBD2	TRBV19	16	CASSIGGGIVTGELFF
-	TRBJ2-5	-	TRBV25-1	10	CASSEETQYF
-	TRBJ2-3	-	TRBV19	16	CASSMPGGLSTDTQYF
-	TRBJ2-2	TRBD1	TRBV7-9	15	CASSHTDRPWGELFF
-	TRBJ1-6	-	TRBV4-1	15	CASSQVTVLNSPLHF
-	TRBJ1-2	-	TRBV25-1	11	CASSESVGYTF
-	TRBJ1-6	-	TRBV3-1/TRBV3-2	13	CASRTAFNSPLHF
-	TRBJ1-1	-	TRBV4-3	15	CASSQVGRVVAEAFF
-	TRBJ1-2	-	TRBV15	18	CATSRDGQTALLNYGYTF
-	TRBJ1-1	-	TRBV27	16	CASSFDSVAINTEAFF
-	TRBJ2-2	-	TRBV19	15	CASSRPRGDTGELFF
medium-sized	TRBJ2-2	-	TRBV6-5	14	CASNTGLDTGELFF
-	TRBJ2-1	-	TRBV7-2	14	CASSPSSSYNEQFF
few	TRBJ2-7	TRBD1	TRBV9	15	CASSVDGTGALEQYF
once	TRBJ2-7	TRBD2	TRBV10-3	15	CAISTIRAGAYEQYF
-	TRBJ1-2	TRBD1	TRBV7-2	13	CASSRGGGYGYTF
-	TRBJ1-1	-	TRBV28	15	CASSRSSGAGTEAFF
-	TRBJ1-2	-	TRBV9	15	CASSVVARGNYGYTF
-	TRBJ2-3	-	TRBV7-2	14	CASSPSATTDTQYF
-	TRBJ1-4	-	TRBV6-6	15	CASSLFWGEGEKLFF
-	TRBJ2-5	-	TRBV10-3	14	CAISESYRAETQYF
once	TRBJ1-2	-	TRBV13	12	CASSLGAGGYTF
-	TRBJ2-3	-	TRBV7-9	13	CASSPPSFGAEYF
-	TRBJ2-5	TRBD2	TRBV29-1	13	CSGAGGFQETQYF
-	TRBJ2-5	TRBD2	TRBV5-1	17	CASSLGWTEREQETQYF
-	TRBJ1-1	TRBD1	TRBV5-5	16	CASSLAGTAINTEAFF
-	TRBJ2-2	TRBD1	TRBV7-3	17	CASSPPGKGAGTGELFF
-	TRBJ2-3	TRBD1	TRBV28	16	CASSLNAGGASDTQYF
-	TRBJ2-1	-	TRBV27	16	CASRPLASGSWDEQFF
once	TRBJ2-1	TRBD2	TRBV19	15	CASSIVASGANEQFF
-	TRBJ2-2	TRBD1	TRBV5-4	17	CASSWQGARRLVGELFF
-	TRBJ1-2	-	TRBV5-4	14	CASSPPGSNYGYTF
-	TRBJ1-2	TRBD1	TRBV10-3	17	CAITDSVPGQGKHGYTF
-	TRBJ2-1	-	TRBV5-4	15	CASSSALVRSDIWFF
-	TRBJ2-7	-	TRBV6-5	13	CASSYSGTYEQYF
-	TRBJ1-4	-	TRBV15	14	CATSTGLTNEKLFF
-	TRBJ1-1	-	TRBV15	12	CATGGVGTEAFF
-	TRBJ2-5	-	TRBV7-3	13	CASSLTREETQYF
-	TRBJ2-3	-	TRBV6-2/TRBV6-3	13	CASSYSAIDTQYF
few	TRBJ1-4	-	TRBV4-2	13	CASSQGPGEKLFF
-	TRBJ2-3	TRBD2	TRBV7-2	17	CASATSGGALTPDTQYF
-	TRBJ2-7	TRBD2	TRBV29-1	15	CSVSPGGGLGHEQYF
-	TRBJ2-7	TRBD1	TRBV6-5	15	CASRGPGQGSDEQYF
-	TRBJ1-2	TRBD1	TRBV19	16	CASSSPGTGDGYGYTF
-	TRBJ1-1	-	TRBV5-1	14	CASSLASMNTEAFF
few	TRBJ1-5	-	TRBV5-6	14	CASSTVGREGPQHF
-	TRBJ2-6	-	TRBV6-6	15	CASSYDSSGANVLTF
-	TRBJ1-3	TRBD1	TRBV18	17	CASSLRSGTGGGNTIYF